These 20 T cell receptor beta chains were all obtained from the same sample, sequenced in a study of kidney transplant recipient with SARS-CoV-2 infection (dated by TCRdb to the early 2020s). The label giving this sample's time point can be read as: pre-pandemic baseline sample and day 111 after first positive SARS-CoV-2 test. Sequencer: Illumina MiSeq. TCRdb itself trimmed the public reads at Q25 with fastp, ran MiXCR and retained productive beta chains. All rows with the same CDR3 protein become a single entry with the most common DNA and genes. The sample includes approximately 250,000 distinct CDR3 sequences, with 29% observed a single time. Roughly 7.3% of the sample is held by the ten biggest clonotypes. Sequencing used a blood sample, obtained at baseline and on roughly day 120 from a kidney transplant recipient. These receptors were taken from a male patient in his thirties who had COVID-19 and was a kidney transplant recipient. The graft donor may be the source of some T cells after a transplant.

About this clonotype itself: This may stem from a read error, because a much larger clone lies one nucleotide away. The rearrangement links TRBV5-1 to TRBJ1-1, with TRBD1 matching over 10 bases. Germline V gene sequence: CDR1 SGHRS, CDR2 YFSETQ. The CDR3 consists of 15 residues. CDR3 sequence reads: CASSFRGQGITGAFF. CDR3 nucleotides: TGCGCCAGCAGCTTCAGGGGACAGGGGATCACTGGAGCTTTCTTT. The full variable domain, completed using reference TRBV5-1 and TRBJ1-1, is KAGVTQTPRYLIKTRGQQVTLSCSPISGHRSVSWYQQTPGQGLQFLFEYFSETQRNKGNFPGRFSGRQFSNSRSEMNVSTLELGDSALYLCASSFRGQGITGAFFGQGTRLTVV.

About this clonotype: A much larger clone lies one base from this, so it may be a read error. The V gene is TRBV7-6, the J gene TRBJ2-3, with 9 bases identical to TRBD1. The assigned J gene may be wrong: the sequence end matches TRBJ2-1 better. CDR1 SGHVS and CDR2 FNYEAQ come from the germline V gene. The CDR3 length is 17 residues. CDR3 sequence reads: CTSSLQGARPIGNEQFF. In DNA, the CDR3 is TGTACCAGCAGCTTACAGGGGGCCAGACCTATTGGCAATGAGCAGTTCTTC.

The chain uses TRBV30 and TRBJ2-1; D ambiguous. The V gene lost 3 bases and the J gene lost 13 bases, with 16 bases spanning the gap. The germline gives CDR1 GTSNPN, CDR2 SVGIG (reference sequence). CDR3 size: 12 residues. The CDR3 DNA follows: TGTGCCTGGAGAGTGATCTCCCCGGGCCAGTTCTTC. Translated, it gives CAWRVISPGQFF.

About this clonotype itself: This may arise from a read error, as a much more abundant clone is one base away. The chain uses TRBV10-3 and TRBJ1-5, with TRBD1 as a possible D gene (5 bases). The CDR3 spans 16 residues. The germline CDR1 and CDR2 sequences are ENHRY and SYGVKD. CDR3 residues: CATSESPGGTDQPQHF. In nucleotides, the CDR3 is TGTGCCACCAGTGAGTCTCCGGGGGGTACCGATCAGCCCCAGCATTTT.

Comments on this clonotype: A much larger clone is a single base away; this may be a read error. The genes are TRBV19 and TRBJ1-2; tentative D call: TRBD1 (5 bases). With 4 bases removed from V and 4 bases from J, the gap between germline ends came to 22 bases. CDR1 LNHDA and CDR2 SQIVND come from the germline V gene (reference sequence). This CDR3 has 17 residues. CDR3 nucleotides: TGTGCCAGTAGTACGGACCGGACAAATCGAAAGACCTATGGCTACACCTTC. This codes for CASSTDRTNRKTYGYTF. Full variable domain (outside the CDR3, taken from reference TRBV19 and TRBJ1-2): DGGITQSPKYLFRKEGQNVTLSCEQNLNHDAMYWYRQDPGQGLRLIYYSQIVNDFQKGDIAEGYSVSREKKESFPLTVTSAQKNPTAFYLCASSTDRTNRKTYGYTFGSGTRLTVV.

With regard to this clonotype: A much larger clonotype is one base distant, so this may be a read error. The CDR3 here is CASSQVRNYNSPPHF. The CDR3 nucleotides read TGTGCCAGCAGCCAAGTCAGAAACTATAATTCACCCCCCCACTTT. The gene calls are TRBV14 and TRBJ1-6, with D uncertain. The CDR3 totals 15 residues. Germline V CDR1 and CDR2: SGHDN, FVKESK.

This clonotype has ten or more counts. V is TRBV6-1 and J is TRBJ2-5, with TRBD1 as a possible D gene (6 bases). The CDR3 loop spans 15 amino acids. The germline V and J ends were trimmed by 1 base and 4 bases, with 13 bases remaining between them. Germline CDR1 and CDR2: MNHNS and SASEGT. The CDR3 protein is CASSEVLGHLETQYF. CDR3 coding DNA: TGTGCCAGCAGTGAAGTGTTGGGACACTTAGAGACCCAGTACTTC.

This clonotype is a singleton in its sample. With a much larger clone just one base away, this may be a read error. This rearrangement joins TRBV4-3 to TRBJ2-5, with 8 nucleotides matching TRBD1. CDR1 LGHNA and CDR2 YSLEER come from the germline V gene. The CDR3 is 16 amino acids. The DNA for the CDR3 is TGCGCCAGCAGCCAAGTGTACCAGGGGGCCCGGGAGACCAAGTACTTC. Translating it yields CASSQVYQGARETKYF.

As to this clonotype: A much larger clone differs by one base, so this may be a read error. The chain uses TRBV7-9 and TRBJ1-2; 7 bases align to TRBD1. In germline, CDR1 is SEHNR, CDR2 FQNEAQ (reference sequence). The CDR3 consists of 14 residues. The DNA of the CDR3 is TGTGCCAGCAGCTTAGGACAGGGCGATTATGGCTACTCCTTC. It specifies CASSLGQGDYGYSF.

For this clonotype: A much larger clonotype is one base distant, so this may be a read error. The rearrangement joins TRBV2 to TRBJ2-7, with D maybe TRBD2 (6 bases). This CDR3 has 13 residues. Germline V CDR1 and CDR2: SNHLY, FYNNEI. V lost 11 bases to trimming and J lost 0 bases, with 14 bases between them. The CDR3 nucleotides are TGTGCCGGCGGAGGGACTTTCTCCTACGAGCAGTACTTC. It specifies CAGGGTFSYEQYF. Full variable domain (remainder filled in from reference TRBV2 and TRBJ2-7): EPEVTQTPSHQVTQMGQEVILRCVPISNHLYFYWYRQILGQKVEFLVSFYNNEISEKSEIFDDQFSVERPDGSNFTLKIRSTKLEDSAMYFCAGGGTFSYEQYFGPGTRLTVT.

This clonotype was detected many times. The CDR3 spells CASSSRQGGVDEAFF. In DNA form, the CDR3 reads TGTGCCAGCAGCTCCCGGCAGGGGGGGGTGGATGAAGCTTTCTTT. The J gene is TRBJ1-1, the V gene TRBV7-2, with TRBD1 identical over 7 bases. V was pared by 4 bases and J by 7 bases, with 12 bases of the junction left unmatched. Germline CDR1 and CDR2: SGHTA and FQGNSA. The CDR3 has 15 amino acids.

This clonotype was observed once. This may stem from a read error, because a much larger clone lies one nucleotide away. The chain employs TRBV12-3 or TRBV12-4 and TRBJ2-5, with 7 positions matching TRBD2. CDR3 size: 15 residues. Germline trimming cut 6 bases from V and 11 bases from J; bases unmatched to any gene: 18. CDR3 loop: CASSRLAKVAYKQYF. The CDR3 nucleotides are TGTGCCAGCAGCCGACTAGCCAAAGTGGCCTACAAGCAGTACTTC.

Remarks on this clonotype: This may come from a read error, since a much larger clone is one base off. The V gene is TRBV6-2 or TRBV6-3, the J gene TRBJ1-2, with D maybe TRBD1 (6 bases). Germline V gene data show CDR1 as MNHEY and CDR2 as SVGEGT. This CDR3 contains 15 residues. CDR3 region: CASSQPLTGLSGHTF. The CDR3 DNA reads TGTGCCAGCAGCCAACCGTTAACAGGGTTGAGTGGCCACACCTTC.

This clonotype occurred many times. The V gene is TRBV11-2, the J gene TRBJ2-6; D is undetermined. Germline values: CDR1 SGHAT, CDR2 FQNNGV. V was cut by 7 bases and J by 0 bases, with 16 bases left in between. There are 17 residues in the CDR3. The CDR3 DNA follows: TGTGCCAGCACCCCAGACACGGCCTACTCTGGGGCCAACGTCCTGACTTTC. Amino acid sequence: CASTPDTAYSGANVLTF. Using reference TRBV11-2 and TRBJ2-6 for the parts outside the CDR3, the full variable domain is EAGVAQSPRYKIIEKRQSVAFWCNPISGHATLYWYQQILGQGPKLLIQFQNNGVVDDSQLPKDRFSAERLKGVDSTLKIQPAKLEDSAVYLCASTPDTAYSGANVLTFGAGSRLTVL.

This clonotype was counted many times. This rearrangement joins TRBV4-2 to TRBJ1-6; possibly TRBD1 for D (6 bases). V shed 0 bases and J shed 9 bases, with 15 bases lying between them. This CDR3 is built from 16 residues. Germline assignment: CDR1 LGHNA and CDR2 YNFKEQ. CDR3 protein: CASSQEAGALGSPLHF. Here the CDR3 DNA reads TGTGCCAGCAGCCAAGAAGCAGGGGCGCTTGGTTCACCCCTCCACTTT.

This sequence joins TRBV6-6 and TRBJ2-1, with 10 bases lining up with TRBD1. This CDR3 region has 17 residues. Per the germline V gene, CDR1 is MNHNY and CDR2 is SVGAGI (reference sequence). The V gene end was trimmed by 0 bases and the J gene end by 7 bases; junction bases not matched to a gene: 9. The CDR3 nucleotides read TGTGCCAGCAGTTACTCCTTTGGGACAGGGGTTGGGAATGAGCAGTTCTTC. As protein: CASSYSFGTGVGNEQFF.

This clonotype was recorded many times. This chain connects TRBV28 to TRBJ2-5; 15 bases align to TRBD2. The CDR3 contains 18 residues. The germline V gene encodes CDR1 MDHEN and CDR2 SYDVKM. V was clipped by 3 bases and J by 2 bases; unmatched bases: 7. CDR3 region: CASSFGTSGRLPQETQYF. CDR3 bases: TGTGCCAGCAGTTTCGGGACTAGCGGGAGGTTACCACAAGAGACCCAGTACTTC.

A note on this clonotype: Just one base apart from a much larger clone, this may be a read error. CDR3 bases: TGTGCCAGCAGAAATGACAGGGTTGGAAATCAGCCCCAGCATTTT. Translation: CASRNDRVGNQPQHF. The V and J genes are TRBV28 and TRBJ1-5, with 7 bases fitting TRBD1. Germline V lookup: CDR1 MDHEN, CDR2 SYDVKM. J was trimmed by 4 bases and V by 6 bases; bases with no gene match: 9. The CDR3 sequence is 15 residues long.

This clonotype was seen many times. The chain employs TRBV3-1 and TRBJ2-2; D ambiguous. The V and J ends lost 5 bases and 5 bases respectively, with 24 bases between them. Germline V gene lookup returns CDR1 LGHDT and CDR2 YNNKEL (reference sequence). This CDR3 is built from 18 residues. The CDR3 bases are TGTGCCAGCAGCTCACAAACTCCCATTTCAGGCTTGACCGGGGAGCTGTTTTTT. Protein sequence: CASSSQTPISGLTGELFF.

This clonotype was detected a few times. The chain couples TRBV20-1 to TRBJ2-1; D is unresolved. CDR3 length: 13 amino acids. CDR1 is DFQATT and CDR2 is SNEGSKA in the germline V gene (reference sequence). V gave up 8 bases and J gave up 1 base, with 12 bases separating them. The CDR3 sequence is CSRRVASYNEQFF. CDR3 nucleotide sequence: TGCAGTCGCCGAGTAGCTTCCTACAATGAGCAGTTCTTC.